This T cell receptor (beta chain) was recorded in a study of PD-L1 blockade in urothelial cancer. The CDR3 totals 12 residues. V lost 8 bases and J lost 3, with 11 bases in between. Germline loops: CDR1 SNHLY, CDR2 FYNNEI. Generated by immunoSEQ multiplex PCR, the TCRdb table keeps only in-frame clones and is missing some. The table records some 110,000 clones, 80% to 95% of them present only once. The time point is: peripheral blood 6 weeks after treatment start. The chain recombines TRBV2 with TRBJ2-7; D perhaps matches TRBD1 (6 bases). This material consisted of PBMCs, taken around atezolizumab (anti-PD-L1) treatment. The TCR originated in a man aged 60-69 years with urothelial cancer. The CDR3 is CASGGQIYEQYF. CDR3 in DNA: TGTGCCAGCGGAGGACAGATCTACGAGCAGTACTTC.